The entry below describes one TCR beta chain. Its target is unknown. The record originates from a study of liver allograft versus peripheral blood T cells. The wider study: Transplanted livers held T cell receptor repertoires, and these were compared with repertoires in recipients' peripheral blood.

TCRdb used MiXCR to reprocess the reads, holding one entry per CDR3 protein. The repertoire holds about 9,200 distinct CDR3 sequences, with 25% to 30% as singletons. General observations from the study: In liver allografts, T cell receptor repertoires reportedly differed from the repertoires found in peripheral blood.

CDR1 MDHEN and CDR2 SYDVKM come from the germline V gene. The CDR3 loop spans 14 amino acids. Trimming cost V 5 bases and J 7 bases, with 17 bases left between them. The receptor was isolated from a human patient who had a liver transplant. Part of the T cell pool may stem from the graft donor. The gene calls are TRBV28 and TRBJ1-1, with a tentative D call TRBD1 (5 bases). The CDR3 loop reads CASSAPDTANEAFF. The CDR3 bases are TGTGCCAGCAGTGCTCCGGACACGGCAAATGAAGCTTTCTTT.